This T cell receptor beta chain derives from a study of blood T cells in healthy people across ages. General study results and limits: Both higher diversity and more naive CD4+ cells marked long-lived donors when set against aged donors.

With regard to this clonotype: The antigen is unknown.

With a J-beta primer mix and a sample-barcoded 5' primer, a second PCR ran roughly 6 to 12 cycles. Each CDR3 protein is one row after TCRdb ran MiXCR on the 5' RACE reads. Altogether 700,000 to 850,000 distinct CDR3 sequences are present, 35% to 40% being singletons, with the ten largest covering 13%. The donors, all healthy, were Caucasians living in Russia, aged about 6 to 100. Every donor gave ten milliliters of peripheral blood. Samples had at least 6.5 million PBMCs isolated from them. The CDR3 is 12 amino acids. Germline V gene sequence: CDR1 MNHEY, CDR2 SVGAGI. Trimming left V 6 bases short and J 6 bases short, with 11 bases between.

The receptor comes from a man aged 18 to 35 in good health. V is TRBV6-5 and J is TRBJ1-2, with D hard to call. Sequences were obtained from blood. CDR3 nucleotide sequence: TGTGCCAGCAGAGGAGACGATCATGGCTACACCTTC. Translated, it gives CASRGDDHGYTF.